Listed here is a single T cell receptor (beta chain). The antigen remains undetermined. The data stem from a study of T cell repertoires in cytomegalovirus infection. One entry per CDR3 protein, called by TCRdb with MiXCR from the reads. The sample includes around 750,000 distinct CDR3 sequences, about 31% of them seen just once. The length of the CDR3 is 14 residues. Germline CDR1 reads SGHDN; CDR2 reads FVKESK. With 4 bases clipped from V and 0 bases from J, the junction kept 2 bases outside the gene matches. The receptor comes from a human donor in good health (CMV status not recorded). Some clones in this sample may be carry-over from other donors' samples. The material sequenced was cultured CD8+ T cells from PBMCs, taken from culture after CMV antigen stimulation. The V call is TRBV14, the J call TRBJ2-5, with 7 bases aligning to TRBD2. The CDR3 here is CASSREGYQETQYF. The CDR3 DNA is TGTGCCAGCAGCCGGGAGGGGTACCAAGAGACCCAGTACTTC. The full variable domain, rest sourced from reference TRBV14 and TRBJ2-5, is EAGVTQFPSHSVIEKGQTVTLRCDPISGHDNLYWYRRVMGKEIKFLLHFVKESKQDESGMPNNRFLAERTGGTYSTLKVQPAELEDSGVYFCASSREGYQETQYFGPGTRLLVL.